The 20 T cell receptor beta chains below were found in one sample sequenced in a study of blood T cell repertoires in COVID-19. Here immunoSEQ multiplex PCR was the method, and the copy in TCRdb shows in-frame clones only, minus some. The repertoire holds a few hundred thousand clones, with about 86% as singletons. The specimen sequenced was PBMCs or T cells enriched from blood (not recorded which). Receptors originate from a woman between 50 and 59 years old in a cohort exposed to, infected with or recovered from COVID-19 (not recorded which).

This clone was picked up a small number of times. V usage is TRBV19 and J usage is TRBJ1-1, with D perhaps TRBD1 (5 bases). V was cut by 1 base and J by 7 bases, with 13 bases left in between. CDR1 is LNHDA, CDR2 SQIVND, per germline (reference sequence). The CDR3 has 14 amino acids. The CDR3 sequence: CASSIGAGLDEAFF. CDR3 coding DNA: TGTGCCAGTAGTATAGGCGCAGGGTTGGATGAAGCTTTCTTT. The variable domain in full, completed from reference TRBV19 and TRBJ1-1, reads DGGITQSPKYLFRKEGQNVTLSCEQNLNHDAMYWYRQDPGQGLRLIYYSQIVNDFQKGDIAEGYSVSREKKESFPLTVTSAQKNPTAFYLCASSIGAGLDEAFFGQGTRLTVV.

The chain links TRBV6-5 to TRBJ2-7, with 8 bases that match TRBD1. Per germline, CDR1 MNHEY and CDR2 SVGAGI. The CDR3 is 12 residues long. V lost 8 bases, J lost 2 bases, and 2 bases stayed unmatched. In DNA form, the CDR3 reads TGTGCCAGCGACAGGGGAACCTACGAGCAGTACTTC. Translating it yields CASDRGTYEQYF.

The chain joins TRBV7-9 to TRBJ1-4; a weak D match, TRBD1 (5 bases). The CDR3 length is 14 residues. With 5 bases removed from V and 1 base from J, the gap between germline ends came to 8 bases. Germline lookup yields CDR1 SEHNR and CDR2 FQNEAQ (reference sequence). DNA of the CDR3: TGTGCCAGCAGCACCAGGGTAACTAATGAAAAACTGTTTTTT. It is translated as CASSTRVTNEKLFF.

V and J are TRBV25-1 and TRBJ2-7, with D maybe TRBD2 (5 bases). The CDR3 has 12 amino acids. Germline CDR1 is MGHDK and CDR2 is SYGVNS. Between the trimmed V and J ends, which lost 8 bases and 6 bases, there was a span of 14 bases. DNA of the CDR3: TGTGCCAGCTCCCCCGCCGGGGTCGAGCAGTACTTC. It encodes CASSPAGVEQYF.

V is TRBV21-1 and J is TRBJ2-3; the tabulated D call, TRBD2, remains unverified against the DNA. TRBV21-1 has pseudogene status. The CDR3 has 20 amino acids. CDR3 coding DNA: TGTGCCAGCAGCAAAGGGGGGGGGCACCCATTACCAACTAGCACAGATACGCAGTATTTT. It is translated as CASSKGGGHPLPTSTDTQYF.

The chain uses TRBV7-6 and TRBJ1-6; TRBD1 matches 10 bases. The length of the CDR3 is 16 residues. Trimming took 2 bases from V and 8 from J; bases not matched to a gene: 6. The germline gives CDR1 SGHVS, CDR2 FNYEAQ. The CDR3 DNA follows: TGTGCCAGCAGCTTAAGAGGGACAGGGGTTGATTCACCCCTCCACTTT. Its protein product is CASSLRGTGVDSPLHF. The full variable domain, in which reference TRBV7-6 and TRBJ1-6 provide the parts outside the CDR3, is GAGVSQSPRYKVTKRGQDVALRCDPISGHVSLYWYRQALGQGPEFLTYFNYEAQQDKSGLPNDRFSAERPEGSISTLTIQRTEQRDSAMYRCASSLRGTGVDSPLHFGNGTRLTVT.

This clone was seen a few times. The CDR3: CASSDGLRADTQYF. The DNA for the CDR3 is TGCGCCAGCAGCGACGGACTTAGGGCAGATACGCAGTATTTT. V and J are TRBV5-1 and TRBJ2-3; D possibly corresponds to TRBD2 (5 bases). V was trimmed by 4 bases and J by 4 bases, leaving 13 bases between them. The CDR3 is 14 amino acids. CDR1 and CDR2 from the germline V gene are SGHRS and YFSETQ. Full variable domain (rest looked up from reference TRBV5-1 and TRBJ2-3): KAGVTQTPRYLIKTRGQQVTLSCSPISGHRSVSWYQQTPGQGLQFLFEYFSETQRNKGNFPGRFSGRQFSNSRSEMNVSTLELGDSALYLCASSDGLRADTQYFGPGTRLTVL.

This rearrangement joins TRBV6-5 to TRBJ1-2, with D tentatively TRBD1 (5 bases). Germline CDR1 and CDR2: MNHEY and SVGAGI. V was pared by 4 bases and J by 8 bases, with 17 bases between. The CDR3 covers 14 residues. CDR3 in amino acids: CASSLENRQGGYTF. The CDR3 DNA follows: TGTGCCAGCAGTTTAGAAAACCGGCAGGGAGGCTACACCTTC.

In DNA form, the CDR3 reads TGTGCCAGCAGCTTTAGCGGCACAGATACGCAGTATTTT. Its protein product is CASSFSGTDTQYF. The chain has TRBV7-2 and TRBJ2-3; tentatively, D is TRBD2 (5 bases). The CDR3 has 13 amino acids. V gave up 3 bases and J gave up 1 base, with 5 bases separating them. Germline CDR1 is SGHTA and CDR2 is FQGNSA.

The rearrangement uses TRBV5-4 and TRBJ2-2; D is undetermined. The CDR3 spans 13 residues. With 2 bases removed from V and 8 bases from J, the gap between germline ends came to 10 bases. Looked up from germline, CDR1 is SGHNT and CDR2 is YYREEE (reference sequence). For the CDR3, the DNA is TGTGCCAGCAGCTTAGGATTCGGGGGGGAGCTGTTTTTT. Amino acid sequence: CASSLGFGGELFF.

As regards this clone: A read error may explain this, as a much larger clone is one base away. The chain links TRBV7-3 to TRBJ1-1; TRBD1 might be the D (5 bases). The CDR3 consists of 13 residues. Trimming shortened V by 4 bases and J by 0 bases, and 6 bases separated the two germline ends. Germline V gene data show CDR1 as SGHTA and CDR2 as FQGTGA. CDR3 nucleotide sequence: TGTGCCAGCAGCTCGACAGTGAACACTGAAGCTTTCTTT. Residues: CASSSTVNTEAFF.

This clone was recorded a few times. J is TRBJ1-1 and V is TRBV12-5; the D is unclear. With 5 bases removed from V and 7 bases from J, the gap between germline ends came to 14 bases. Germline V lookup: CDR1 LGHNT, CDR2 FRNRAP. The CDR3 contains 13 residues. In nucleotides, the CDR3 is TGTGCTAGTGGTACAGAAATCGGGAATGAAGCTTTCTTT. This encodes CASGTEIGNEAFF. The entire variable domain, with the rest obtained from reference TRBV12-5 and TRBJ1-1, is as follows: DARVTQTPRHKVTEMGQEVTMRCQPILGHNTVFWYRQTMMQGLELLAYFRNRAPLDDSGMPKDRFSAEMPDATLATLKIQPSEPRDSAVYFCASGTEIGNEAFFGQGTRLTVV.

V usage is TRBV28 and J usage is TRBJ2-7; D might be TRBD1 (6 bases). Trimming stripped 9 bases from V and 5 bases from J, with 11 bases between. Per the germline V gene, CDR1 is MDHEN and CDR2 is SYDVKM. The CDR3 covers 11 residues. This CDR3 is CASRGLHEQYF. The CDR3 coding sequence is TGTGCCAGTAGGGGGTTGCACGAGCAGTACTTC.

This rearrangement joins TRBV5-4 to TRBJ2-7, with TRBD1 as a possible D gene (6 bases). CDR1 is SGHNT, CDR2 YYREEE, per germline (reference sequence). The CDR3 spans 13 residues. With 4 bases removed from V and 3 bases from J, the gap between germline ends came to 11 bases. CDR3 in amino acids: CASSIDRNYEQYF. The CDR3 DNA reads as TGTGCCAGCAGCATAGACAGGAACTACGAGCAGTACTTC.

This chain joins TRBV29-1 and TRBJ2-1; D gene unclear. This CDR3 has 13 amino acids. The V end lost 8 bases, the J end lost 7 bases, and 18 bases lay between the germline ends. Per germline, CDR1 SQVTM and CDR2 ANQGSEA. The CDR3 coding sequence is TGCAGCTCGAGCCAACGCCGGGTGAATGAGCAGTTCTTC. It is translated as CSSSQRRVNEQFF.

As to this clone: Other DNA sequences of this sample code for an identical CDR3. V gene TRBV6-2 or TRBV6-3 combines with J gene TRBJ1-1, with D tentatively TRBD1 (6 bases). This CDR3 comprises 13 residues. V was shortened by 0 bases and J by 4 bases, with 6 bases between the two germline ends. CDR1 is MNHEY and CDR2 is SVGEGT in the germline V gene. CDR3 sequence: CASSYSTGTEAFF. CDR3 DNA: TGTGCCAGCAGTTACTCGACAGGCACTGAAGCTTTCTTT.

V gene TRBV5-1 combines with J gene TRBJ2-2, with 8 bases that match TRBD1. Germline lookup yields CDR1 SGHRS and CDR2 YFSETQ. The CDR3 totals 16 residues. J lost 0 bases, V lost 1 base, and 2 bases had no gene match. The CDR3 sequence: CASSLLGQANTGELFF. The CDR3 bases are TGCGCCAGCAGCTTGTTGGGACAGGCGAACACCGGGGAGCTGTTTTTT.

V usage is TRBV27 and J usage is TRBJ1-2; 7 nucleotides align to TRBD1. The CDR3 is made up of 12 amino acids. CDR1 and CDR2 from the germline V gene are MNHEY and SMNVEV (reference sequence). The trim removed 6 bases at V and 7 bases at J, leaving 5 bases unmatched. DNA for the CDR3: TGTGCCAGCAGCCCAGGGGGTCGTGGCTACACCTTC. It specifies CASSPGGRGYTF.

The sample holds one count of this clone. This rearrangement joins TRBV7-3 to TRBJ2-1, with 9 nucleotides matching TRBD1. CDR3 length: 15 residues. CDR1 and CDR2 from the germline V gene are SGHTA and FQGTGA. The junction had 10 bases not matched to a gene; V was cut back by 5 bases and J by 8 bases. CDR3: CASSAYPGQGYEQFF. The DNA of the CDR3 is TGTGCCAGCAGCGCATATCCGGGACAGGGCTATGAGCAGTTCTTC.

This clone was detected only once. CDR3 in DNA: TGCGCCAGCAGCAGCGGGCCGGGGGGGACTGAAGCTTTCTTT. Residues: CASSSGPGGTEAFF. This chain links TRBV5-1 with TRBJ1-1, with a tentative D call TRBD1 (5 bases). CDR3 size: 14 residues. Germline lookup yields CDR1 SGHRS and CDR2 YFSETQ. V lost 4 bases to trimming and J lost 5 bases, with 15 bases between them.